The 10 T cell receptor beta chains below all came from one sample that was sequenced in a study of regulatory T cells in long-lasting Graves disease (dated by TCRdb to the early 2020s). This specimen's time point label, interpreted: newly diagnosed GD, antithyroid drugs for less than 3 months. For both TCR sequencing and RNA sequencing, RNA was extracted from PBMCs in TRIzol. Receptor amplification or capture employed multiplex PCR. Sequenced using an Illumina HiSeq 4000. TCR beta libraries were built with iRepertoire HTBI primers and Arm-PCR amplification of CDR3 regions. Starting from the raw public reads, TCRdb applied fastp trimming at Q25, assembled clones with MiXCR and retained in-frame beta chains. One record per CDR3 amino acid sequence lists the most common genes and DNA. The sample table contains fewer than 650,000 distinct CDR3 sequences; only one count was recorded for roughly 15% of them. The ten largest make up around 12% of the sample.

These data were likewise used in another study, on T cells in Graves' hyperthyroidism and ophthalmopathy.

The sample here was peripheral blood mononuclear cells (PBMCs), taken at new diagnosis, from a patient treated with antithyroid drugs. These receptors were taken from a man between 18 and 35 years old with Graves disease. Donor details come from another sample of the same person, matched by shared clones.

This clonotype was counted many times. The chain uses TRBV2 and TRBJ1-6, with D perhaps TRBD1 (6 bases). The V end was cut by 3 bases, the J end by 8 bases, with 8 bases between. The germline CDR1 and CDR2 sequences are SNHLY and FYNNEI. The CDR3 has 13 residues. CDR3 amino acids: CASSDRGDSPLHF. The CDR3 DNA sequence: TGTGCCAGCAGTGACAGGGGTGATTCACCCCTCCACTTT. Together with reference TRBV2 and TRBJ1-6, the CDR3 gives the full variable domain: EPEVTQTPSHQVTQMGQEVILRCVPISNHLYFYWYRQILGQKVEFLVSFYNNEISEKSEIFDDQFSVERPDGSNFTLKIRSTKLEDSAMYFCASSDRGDSPLHFGNGTRLTVT.

This clonotype was observed a few times. Its ends do not fully match the called genes, so a read error is possible. The J gene is TRBJ1-2, the V gene TRBV29-1; TRBD1 is a possible D gene (5 bases). The CDR3 has 12 amino acids. Per germline, CDR1 SQVTM and CDR2 ANQGSEA. DNA of the CDR3: TGCAGCGTTGGGCCTGGGGGATTCGGCTACATCTTC. Its protein is CSVGPGGFGYIF.

This chain connects TRBV12-3 or TRBV12-4 to TRBJ1-5; 7 bases are a match to TRBD1. CDR3 length: 17 amino acids. J lost 1 base, V lost 4 bases, and 10 bases had no gene match. CDR3: CASSSGSRQGSNQPQHF. The CDR3 nucleotides are TGTGCCAGCAGTTCCGGGTCCAGACAGGGAAGCAATCAGCCCCAGCATTTT.

This clonotype has a handful of counts. The J gene is TRBJ2-1, the V gene TRBV30; possible D gene TRBD2, 6 bases. Germline V gene data show CDR1 as GTSNPN and CDR2 as SVGIG (reference sequence). The CDR3 sequence is 14 residues long. V was shortened by 0 bases and J by 3 bases, with 9 bases between the two germline ends. In DNA, the CDR3 is TGTGCCTGGAGTGTTGGGGGGATCTACAATGAGCAGTTCTTC. Protein product: CAWSVGGIYNEQFF.

This chain links TRBV6-5 with TRBJ1-2; D gene unclear. Germline CDR1 MNHEY, CDR2 SVGAGI. V gave up 2 bases and J gave up 4 bases, with 11 bases separating them. This CDR3 has 14 amino acids. CDR3 in amino acids: CASSYDPQAYGYTF. DNA of the CDR3: TGTGCCAGCAGTTACGACCCGCAGGCCTATGGCTACACCTTC.

The chain joins TRBV15 to TRBJ1-4; D gene ambiguous. The CDR3 extends over 14 amino acids. The V gene's germline CDR1 is LNHNV and CDR2 YYDKDF (reference sequence). Deletions cut 3 bases from V and 1 base from J, with 6 bases between. Written as DNA, the CDR3 is TGTGCCACCAGCAGCGGGCAAACTAATGAAAAACTGTTTTTT. Residues: CATSSGQTNEKLFF. The variable domain in full, with the rest retrieved from reference TRBV15 and TRBJ1-4, is DAMVIQNPRYQVTQFGKPVTLSCSQTLNHNVMYWYQQKSSQAPKLLFHYYDKDFNNEADTPDNFQSRRPNTSFCFLDIRSPGLGDTAMYLCATSSGQTNEKLFFGSGTQLSVL.

This clonotype was counted between two and nine times. The V gene is TRBV7-9, the J gene TRBJ1-1; 7 nucleotides match TRBD1. The V and J ends lost 5 bases and 0 bases, in that order; junction bases with no gene match: 9. CDR1 is SEHNR and CDR2 is FQNEAQ in the germline V gene (reference sequence). The CDR3 has 16 amino acids. Written as DNA, the CDR3 is TGTGCCAGCAGCCCGATAAAGGGACAGATGAACACTGAAGCTTTCTTT. It encodes CASSPIKGQMNTEAFF.

In its sample, this clonotype was seen many times. For the CDR3, the DNA is TGTGCCAGCAGCTTAGTACTCGCTATTGGTGAGCAGTTCTTC. Amino acid sequence: CASSLVLAIGEQFF. This chain links TRBV11-2 with TRBJ2-1; D uncertain. Trimming took off 1 base at V and 9 bases at J, with 13 bases between the two ends. The CDR3 has 14 residues. Germline V gene lookup returns CDR1 SGHAT and CDR2 FQNNGV.

Many counts were recorded for this clonotype. The chain recombines TRBV11-2 with TRBJ2-5, with D possibly matching TRBD1 (5 bases). CDR1 and CDR2 from the germline V gene are SGHAT and FQNNGV. Trimming pared 6 bases from V and 9 bases from J, leaving 26 bases between. The length of the CDR3 is 16 residues. CDR3 coding DNA: TGTGCCAGCAGACCGACCATACAGGACAAAGCCCGGGCCCAGTACTTC. Translating it yields CASRPTIQDKARAQYF.

There are many counts of this clonotype. The J gene is TRBJ2-5, the V gene TRBV11-2; D not resolved. The CDR3 is 11 residues long. Germline V lookup: CDR1 SGHAT, CDR2 FQNNGV. The germline V and J ends were trimmed by 5 bases and 5 bases, with 6 bases remaining between them. The CDR3 sequence: CASSPHETQYF. CDR3 nucleotides: TGTGCCAGCAGCCCCCATGAGACCCAGTACTTC. The variable domain in full, completed from reference TRBV11-2 and TRBJ2-5, reads EAGVAQSPRYKIIEKRQSVAFWCNPISGHATLYWYQQILGQGPKLLIQFQNNGVVDDSQLPKDRFSAERLKGVDSTLKIQPAKLEDSAVYLCASSPHETQYFGPGTRLLVL.